These 24 T cell receptor beta chains came from one sample sequenced in a study of regulatory T cells in long-lasting Graves disease. According to the study, TCR beta libraries were built with iRepertoire HTBI primers and CDR3-region Arm-PCR. TCRdb itself ran the multiplex PCR reads through MiXCR, one entry per CDR3 protein. Here the sample spans some 430,000 distinct CDR3 sequences, 20% to 25% being singletons. Time point in this sample: persistent/refractory GD, antithyroid drugs over 5 years with positive TRAb. PBMC RNA served as the TCR library source. The sample here was peripheral blood mononuclear cells (PBMCs), taken when the disease was refractory, from a patient treated with antithyroid drugs. Receptors originate from a female donor with Graves disease.

This clonotype was counted between two and nine times. J is TRBJ2-7 and V is TRBV9; 7 bases agree with TRBD2. This CDR3 has 16 amino acids. The junction had 10 bases not matched to a gene; V was cut back by 4 bases and J by 0 bases. Germline V gives CDR1 SGDLS, CDR2 YYNGEE. CDR3 DNA sequence: TGTGCCAGCAGCCCCCGCGGGAGCGGGATCTCCTACGAGCAGTACTTC. Protein sequence: CASSPRGSGISYEQYF.

This clonotype occurred many times. The chain has TRBV12-3 or TRBV12-4 and TRBJ2-2; D is ambiguous. This CDR3 contains 13 residues. V was cut by 5 bases and J by 7 bases, with 11 bases left in between. The CDR3 spells CASSAAWNGELFF. In DNA, the CDR3 is TGTGCCAGCAGTGCCGCCTGGAACGGGGAGCTGTTTTTT.

This clonotype was counted at least ten times. The chain is built from TRBV19 and TRBJ2-7; D uncertain. CDR1 is LNHDA, CDR2 SQIVND, per germline (reference sequence). Trimming removed 6 bases at V and 4 bases at J, with 16 bases between. This CDR3 comprises 14 residues. The chain's CDR3 is CASSPDAEHYEQYF. The CDR3 DNA reads TGTGCCAGTAGCCCCGACGCTGAGCATTACGAGCAGTACTTC.

This clonotype was found a few times. V is TRBV10-3 and J is TRBJ1-2; TRBD1 aligns across 7 bases. The CDR3 spans 17 residues. The V gene end was trimmed by 0 bases and the J gene end by 4 bases; junction bases not matched to a gene: 11. From germline, CDR1 is ENHRY and CDR2 SYGVKD. The DNA for the CDR3 is TGTGCCATCAGTGAGTCCGCCTCGGGACAGATTTTCTATGGCTACACCTTC. It yields the protein CAISESASGQIFYGYTF.

The chain links TRBV5-4 to TRBJ1-2; D is uncertain. CDR3 length equals 14 residues. The V end lost 0 bases, the J end lost 1 base, and 7 bases lay between the germline ends. Germline CDR1 SGHNT, CDR2 YYREEE (reference sequence). This CDR3 is CASSLGGLNYGYTF. Written as DNA, the CDR3 is TGTGCCAGCAGCTTGGGAGGGCTTAACTATGGCTACACCTTC. Filled out from reference TRBV5-4 and TRBJ1-2, the complete variable domain reads ETGVTQSPTHLIKTRGQQVTLRCSSQSGHNTVSWYQQALGQGPQFIFQYYREEENGRGNFPPRFSGLQFPNYSSELNVNALELDDSALYLCASSLGGLNYGYTFGSGTRLTVV.

In nucleotides, the CDR3 is TGCAGTGCTAGGATGGACAGGGGTACATACGAGCAGTACTTC. Residues: CSARMDRGTYEQYF. This chain links TRBV20-1 with TRBJ2-7; 9 nucleotides line up with TRBD1. Germline V lookup: CDR1 DFQATT, CDR2 SNEGSKA (reference sequence). The V segment lost 3 bases and the J segment 4 bases; nucleotides outside the gene matches: 7. CDR3 length: 14 residues.

The chain is built from TRBV19 and TRBJ1-1; 8 positions agree with TRBD1. This CDR3 has 12 residues. V trimming: 10 bases; J trimming: 4 bases; junction bases outside the gene matches: 5. CDR1 is LNHDA, CDR2 SQIVND, per germline (reference sequence). CDR3 DNA: TGTGCCATCAGGGGGCTCGGCACTGAAGCTTTCTTT. This gives the protein CAIRGLGTEAFF.

Concerning this clonotype: A much larger clone lies a single base off, so this may be a read error. The J gene is TRBJ2-7, the V gene TRBV6-5; D assignment may be TRBD1 or TRBD2 (5 bases each). The germline gives CDR1 MNHEY, CDR2 SVGAGI. The CDR3 consists of 13 residues. CDR3 in amino acids: CASSSGPNYEQHF. CDR3 bases: TGTGCCAGCAGTTCGGGACCCAACTACGAGCAGCACTTC.

This clonotype was seen ten or more times. The J gene is TRBJ1-4, the V gene TRBV7-9; D is unclear. The CDR3 totals 14 residues. V was pared by 0 bases and J by 7 bases, with 9 bases between. The germline gives CDR1 SEHNR, CDR2 FQNEAQ (reference sequence). The DNA of the CDR3 is TGTGCCAGCAGCTTAGCGAGCCAGGTTGAAAAACTGTTTTTT. Protein sequence: CASSLASQVEKLFF.

On this clonotype: The junction does not match germline at one end; this may be a read error. In DNA form, the CDR3 reads TGTATTACAGAGGTGAACACTGAAGCTTTCTTT. Amino acid sequence: CITEVNTEAFF. The chain employs TRBV29-1 and TRBJ1-1; D is ambiguous. This CDR3 has 11 residues. Germline CDR1 is SQVTM and CDR2 is ANQGSEA.

This clonotype was observed many times. CDR3 DNA sequence: TGTGCCAGCGGGGGCCGGGACTCACATATTGGCTACACCTTC. Its protein is CASGGRDSHIGYTF. The chain has TRBV6-1 and TRBJ1-2; possible D gene TRBD1, 6 bases. Trimming took 8 bases from V and 7 from J, leaving 20 bases between them. Germline V gene lookup returns CDR1 MNHNS and CDR2 SASEGT. This CDR3 comprises 14 residues.

This clonotype was counted ten times or more. This chain links TRBV7-9 with TRBJ1-4; 8 bases agree with TRBD1. The CDR3 totals 14 residues. J gave up 7 bases and V 5 bases, and 6 bases lay outside the gene matches. Per the germline V gene, CDR1 is SEHNR and CDR2 is FQNEAQ (reference sequence). The CDR3 DNA reads as TGTGCCAGCAGCCGGACAGGGCTGACTGAAAAACTGTTTTTT. Protein: CASSRTGLTEKLFF.

There are many counts of this clonotype. The chain links TRBV27 to TRBJ2-4; 7 nucleotides match TRBD1. Germline V gives CDR1 MNHEY, CDR2 SMNVEV (reference sequence). V shed 6 bases and J 0 bases; nucleotides not matched to a gene: 5. There are 15 residues in the CDR3. CDR3: CASRLRTGAKNIQYF. DNA for the CDR3: TGTGCCAGCAGACTAAGGACAGGAGCCAAAAACATTCAGTACTTC.

This sequence joins TRBV29-1 and TRBJ2-7; 13 bases are a match to TRBD2. CDR3 length equals 14 residues. Germline V gene data show CDR1 as SQVTM and CDR2 as ANQGSEA. Unmatched junction bases numbered 3, after V lost 6 bases and J lost 1 base. The CDR3 region is CSVLGLAGSYEQYF. The CDR3 DNA is TGCAGCGTGCTGGGACTAGCGGGGTCCTACGAGCAGTACTTC.

This clonotype appeared a few times. The chain uses TRBV10-3 and TRBJ1-5; D gene unclear. V was pared by 6 bases and J by 7 bases, with 10 bases between. CDR1 ENHRY and CDR2 SYGVKD come from the germline V gene. CDR3 length: 12 residues. CDR3 DNA sequence: TGTGCCATCAGCACTCAGGACCAGCCCCAGCATTTT. This gives the protein CAISTQDQPQHF.

This clonotype came up many times. The chain couples TRBV6-1 to TRBJ1-2; weak D call: TRBD1 (5 bases). CDR1 and CDR2 (germline): MNHNS, SASEGT. The CDR3 runs 17 residues. V was pared by 0 bases and J by 5 bases, with 19 bases between. The CDR3 DNA is TGTGCCAGCAGTGAAGCGGCCTACCTAGGGGAGGGGTATGGCTACACCTTC. Protein: CASSEAAYLGEGYGYTF.

This clonotype was counted at least ten times. This sequence joins TRBV30 and TRBJ2-7; either TRBD1 or TRBD2 may supply D (6 bases each). The V and J ends lost 1 base and 3 bases respectively, with 13 bases between them. CDR3 length equals 14 residues. Germline values: CDR1 GTSNPN, CDR2 SVGIG (reference sequence). This CDR3 reads CAWSAWRGNYEQYF. The DNA for the CDR3 is TGTGCCTGGAGTGCATGGAGGGGGAACTACGAGCAGTACTTC.

The V gene is TRBV5-1, the J gene TRBJ2-7, with D possibly being TRBD2 (5 bases). Trimming took 1 base from V and 2 from J, leaving 13 bases between them. The CDR3 has 15 amino acids. Germline CDR1 reads SGHRS; CDR2 reads YFSETQ. The CDR3 sequence is CASSLYGLGTYEQYF. The CDR3, as DNA: TGCGCCAGCAGCTTGTACGGCCTCGGGACCTACGAGCAGTACTTC.

This clonotype has at least ten counts. The rearrangement links TRBV7-3 to TRBJ1-1; TRBD1 is a possible D gene (5 bases). Germline V CDR1 and CDR2: SGHTA, FQGTGA. V lost 5 bases to trimming and J lost 5 bases, with 15 bases between them. This CDR3 has 14 residues. CDR3 residues: CASSAHQGGTEAFF. CDR3 coding DNA: TGTGCCAGCAGCGCCCACCAGGGAGGGACTGAAGCTTTCTTT.

This clonotype was detected a few times. The V and J genes are TRBV7-9 and TRBJ2-1; possibly TRBD1 for D (5 bases). This CDR3 has 14 residues. Germline V lookup: CDR1 SEHNR, CDR2 FQNEAQ (reference sequence). V lost 1 base, J lost 6 bases, and 10 bases lay in between. CDR3 in amino acids: CASSLEGVGNEQFF. CDR3 bases: TGTGCCAGCAGCTTAGAAGGGGTGGGCAATGAGCAGTTCTTC. Drawing the rest from reference TRBV7-9 and TRBJ2-1, the complete variable domain is DTGVSQNPRHKITKRGQNVTFRCDPISEHNRLYWYRQTLGQGPEFLTYFQNEAQLEKSRLLSDRFSAERPKGSFSTLEIQRTEQGDSAMYLCASSLEGVGNEQFFGPGTRLTVL.

This clonotype has a handful of counts. The chain has TRBV7-9 and TRBJ1-4, with D possibly matching TRBD1 (5 bases). Germline V gives CDR1 SEHNR, CDR2 FQNEAQ (reference sequence). Trimming cost V 1 base and J 3 bases, with 18 bases left between them. The CDR3 is 18 residues long. The CDR3 DNA sequence: TGTGCCAGCAGCTTAGTGAGGGGTCTATCCCTTGCTAATGAAAAACTGTTTTTT. Encoded protein: CASSLVRGLSLANEKLFF.

This clonotype showed up many times. The chain couples TRBV6-1 to TRBJ1-1; no firm D call. Trimming stripped 7 bases from V and 5 bases from J, with 14 bases between. Germline V CDR1 and CDR2: MNHNS, SASEGT. The CDR3 length is 13 residues. CDR3: CASMDGVWTEAFF. Written as DNA, the CDR3 is TGTGCCAGCATGGACGGGGTTTGGACTGAAGCTTTCTTT.

In its sample, this clonotype was seen many times. The chain couples TRBV28 to TRBJ2-5; 12 bases line up with TRBD2. Germline V gene lookup returns CDR1 MDHEN and CDR2 SYDVKM. The CDR3 runs to 14 residues. J lost 4 bases, V lost 4 bases, and 1 base had no gene match. The CDR3 sequence: CASSSTSGGETQYF. In DNA, the CDR3 is TGTGCCAGCAGTTCGACTAGCGGGGGAGAGACCCAGTACTTC.

The sample holds a few counts of this clonotype. The gene calls are TRBV9 and TRBJ1-4; D remains ambiguous. In germline, CDR1 is SGDLS, CDR2 YYNGEE. The CDR3 contains 16 residues. V was trimmed by 0 bases and J by 8 bases, leaving 17 bases between them. The CDR3 here is CASSVGERTNGEKLFF. The CDR3 DNA is TGTGCCAGCAGCGTAGGGGAGAGGACTAATGGGGAAAAACTGTTTTTT.